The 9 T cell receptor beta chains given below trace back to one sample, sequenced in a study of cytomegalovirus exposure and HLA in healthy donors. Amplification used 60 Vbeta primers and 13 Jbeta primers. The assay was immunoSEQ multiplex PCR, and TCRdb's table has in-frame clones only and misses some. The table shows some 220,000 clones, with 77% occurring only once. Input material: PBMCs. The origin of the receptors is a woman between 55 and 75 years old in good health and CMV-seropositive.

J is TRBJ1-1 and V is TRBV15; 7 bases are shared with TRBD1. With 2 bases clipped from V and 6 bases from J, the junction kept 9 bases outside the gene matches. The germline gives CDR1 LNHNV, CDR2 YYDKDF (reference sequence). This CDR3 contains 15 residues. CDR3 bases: TGTGCCACCAGCAGACCTGACAGGGTGGGCCCTGAAGCTTTCTTT. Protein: CATSRPDRVGPEAFF.

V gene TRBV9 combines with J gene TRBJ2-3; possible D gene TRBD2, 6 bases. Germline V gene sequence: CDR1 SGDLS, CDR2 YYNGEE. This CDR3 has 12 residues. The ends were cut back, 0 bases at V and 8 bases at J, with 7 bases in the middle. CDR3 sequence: CASSVVEGTQYF. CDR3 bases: TGTGCCAGCAGCGTAGTGGAGGGTACGCAGTATTTT.

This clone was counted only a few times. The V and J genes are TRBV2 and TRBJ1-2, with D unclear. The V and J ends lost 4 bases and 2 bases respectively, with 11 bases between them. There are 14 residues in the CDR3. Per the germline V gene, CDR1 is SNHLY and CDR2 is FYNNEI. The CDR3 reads CASSVEEMNYGYTF. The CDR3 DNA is TGTGCCAGCAGTGTTGAGGAAATGAACTATGGCTACACCTTC.

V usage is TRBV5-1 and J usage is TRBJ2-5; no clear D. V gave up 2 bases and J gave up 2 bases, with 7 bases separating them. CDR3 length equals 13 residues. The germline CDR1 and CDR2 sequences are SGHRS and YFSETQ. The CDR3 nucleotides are TGCGCCAGCAGCTTTCCTACTCAAGAGACCCAGTACTTC. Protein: CASSFPTQETQYF.

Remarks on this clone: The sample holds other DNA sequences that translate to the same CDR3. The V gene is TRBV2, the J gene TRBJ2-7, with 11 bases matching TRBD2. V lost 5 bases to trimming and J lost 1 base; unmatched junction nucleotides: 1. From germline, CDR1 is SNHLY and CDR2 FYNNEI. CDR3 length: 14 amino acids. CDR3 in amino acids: CASSRTSGSYEQYF. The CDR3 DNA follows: TGTGCCAGCAGTCGGACTAGCGGGTCCTACGAGCAGTACTTC.

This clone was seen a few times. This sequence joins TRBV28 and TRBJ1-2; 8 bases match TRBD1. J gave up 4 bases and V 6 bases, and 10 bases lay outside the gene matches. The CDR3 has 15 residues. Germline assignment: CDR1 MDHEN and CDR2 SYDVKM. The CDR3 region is CASSEGTGGSYGYTF. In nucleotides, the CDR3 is TGTGCCAGCAGCGAGGGGACAGGCGGGAGCTATGGCTACACCTTC.

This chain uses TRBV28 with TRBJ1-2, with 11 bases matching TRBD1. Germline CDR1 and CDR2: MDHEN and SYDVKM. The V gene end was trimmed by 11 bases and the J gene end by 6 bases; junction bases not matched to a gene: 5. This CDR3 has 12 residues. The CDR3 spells CADWDRGNGYTF. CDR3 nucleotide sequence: TGTGCCGATTGGGACAGGGGGAATGGCTACACCTTC.

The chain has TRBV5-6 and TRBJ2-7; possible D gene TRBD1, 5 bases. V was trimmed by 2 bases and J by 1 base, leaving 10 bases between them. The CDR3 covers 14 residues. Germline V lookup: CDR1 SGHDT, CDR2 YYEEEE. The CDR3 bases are TGTGCCAGCAGCTTATCCAGGACATCCTACGAGCAGTACTTC. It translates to CASSLSRTSYEQYF.

CDR3 protein: CASSGTSGVYEQYF. CDR3 in DNA: TGTGCCAGTAGTGGGACTAGCGGGGTCTACGAGCAGTACTTC. The chain uses TRBV19 and TRBJ2-7, with 13 bases aligning to TRBD2. CDR1 is LNHDA, CDR2 SQIVND, per germline (reference sequence). The junction had 1 base not matched to a gene; V was cut back by 5 bases and J by 3 bases. This CDR3 has 14 amino acids.